This entry concerns a single T cell receptor (beta chain). No antigen is known for it. The junction differs from germline at one of its ends, possibly a read error. The CDR3 spans 11 residues. CDR1 is SGHDT, CDR2 YYEEEE, per germline. The protocol was immunoSEQ multiplex PCR, while the TCRdb copy is restricted to in-frame clones and leaves out a portion. The data show about 95,000 clones, with roughly 70% seen just once and roughly 2% held by the top ten. These data originate in a study of fetal regulatory T cell absence and autoimmunity. Study conclusions and caveats: Compared with cord blood, pancreas showed oligoclonal TCR enrichment, some clones over 80-fold.

The J gene is TRBJ1-2, the V gene TRBV5-6; D not resolved. This TCR was sampled from a male donor with IPEX syndrome. The sample taken for sequencing was pancreas tissue. For the CDR3, the DNA is TGTGCCAGCAGCCTGGGATGGTCCGTGGGCTTC. Translation: CASSLGWSVGF.